Listed below are T cell receptor beta chains from one sample, sequenced in a study of cytomegalovirus exposure and HLA in healthy donors. Measured with immunoSEQ multiplex PCR; TCRdb has only the in-frame clones, and not every one. Found here are roughly 58,000 clones, 80% of them singletons; the top ten hold approximately 3.5%. Specimen: PBMCs. These receptors all come from a woman between 35 and 50 years old in good health and CMV-seronegative. Both conserved end residues are part of each CDR3. A D gene is named only where the DNA matches it firmly. Clone size is not always given. Where it is, it says once, few, many or a class for expanded clones.

.	TRBJ1-2	TRBV6-1	.	TGTGCCAGCAGTGTGGGGGGTGACTATGGCTACACCTTC	CASSVGGDYGYTF
TRBD2	TRBJ2-1	TRBV9	.	TGTGCCAGCAGCGAGAGCGGGACGGATGCCTACAATGAGCAGTTCTTC	CASSESGTDAYNEQFF
.	TRBJ2-1	TRBV5-1	.	TGCGCCAGCAGCTTGGCCTCACGACCCCAGACAGACAATGAGCAGTTCTTC	CASSLASRPQTDNEQFF
TRBD1	TRBJ2-7	TRBV28	.	TGTGCCAGCGCCCGACAGGGCTACGAGCAGTACTTC	CASARQGYEQYF
TRBD2	TRBJ2-7	TRBV19	.	TGTGCCAGTTCCCGGGCCGAGGGACTAGGGGCTGGCGAGCAGTACTTC	CASSRAEGLGAGEQYF
.	TRBJ2-7	TRBV7-2	.	TGTGCCAGCAGCCCTTACTCCTACGAGCAGTACTTC	CASSPYSYEQYF
TRBD1	TRBJ1-3	TRBV6-6	.	TGTGCCAGCAGCATCCGGACAGGGCCCTCTGGAAACACCATATATTTT	CASSIRTGPSGNTIYF
.	TRBJ2-7	TRBV5-6	.	TGTGCCAGCAGCTTGGCCGGACAGTTGCGAGCGTCGCAGTACTTC	CASSLAGQLRASQYF
TRBD2	TRBJ2-1	TRBV14	.	TGTGCCAGCAGCGCACAATTTTTCGGGGGGAGGACCTACAATGAGCAGTTCTTC	CASSAQFFGGRTYNEQFF
TRBD2	TRBJ2-3	TRBV6-1	few	TGTGCCAGCAGTGGACTAGCGGGACTAGAGCCCACAGATACGCAGTATTTT	CASSGLAGLEPTDTQYF
.	TRBJ2-1	TRBV7-2	few	TGTGCCAGCAGTTCATTCGGGGAGCCGGGGGATGAGCAGTTCTTC	CASSSFGEPGDEQFF
TRBD1	TRBJ2-6	TRBV6-6	.	TGTGCCAGCAGTTACTCAAGGGGGCATGGGGCCAACGTCCTGACTTTC	CASSYSRGHGANVLTF
TRBD1	TRBJ1-2	TRBV2	.	TGTGCCAGCAGTAGGGCACAGGGGGCGCTCGGCTATGGCTACACCTTC	CASSRAQGALGYGYTF
TRBD1	TRBJ1-2	TRBV7-9	few	TGTGCCAGCAGCCATAGACAGGGGGCAGAGGGTGGCTACACCTTC	CASSHRQGAEGGYTF
TRBD2	TRBJ2-2	TRBV7-9	.	TGTGCCAGTAGGACTAGCGGGAGAGCAGGGGAGCTGTTTTTT	CASRTSGRAGELFF
TRBD1	TRBJ2-4	TRBV18	.	TGTGCCAGCTCACCTTTTGGAACCGTCGGGACAGGGGGAGACATTCAGTACTTC	CASSPFGTVGTGGDIQYF